A single sample is the source of the 30 T cell receptor beta chains below, sequenced in a study of T cell responses to AZD1222 COVID-19 vaccine (dated by TCRdb to the early 2020s). In light of the paper, this sample's time point label describes: about 28 days (+/-7) after the second vaccine dose. Library creation used the immunoSEQ multiplex PCR assay. Sourced from immuneACCESS, this table was stored by TCRdb with only in-frame sequences that have V and J called. A share of the clones is absent; for the studies checked, an unresolved V gene accounts for under half, and the remainder has no known explanation. The sample includes about 77,000 clones, with 92% observed a single time. The ten largest clones take up approximately 4.5% of the sample. The sample here was peripheral blood, taken 28 days after the second AZD1222 dose. These receptors all stem from an adult who received the AZD1222 COVID-19 vaccine.

The V call is TRBV30, the J call TRBJ2-7; 9 bases fit TRBD1. J was trimmed by 5 bases and V by 3 bases; bases with no gene match: 8. The CDR3 is 14 amino acids. The germline gives CDR1 GTSNPN, CDR2 SVGIG (reference sequence). The CDR3 sequence is CAWRTGTGWHEQYF. The CDR3 DNA sequence: TGTGCCTGGAGAACCGGGACAGGGTGGCACGAGCAGTACTTC.

This clone was recorded once. V usage is TRBV5-8 and J usage is TRBJ2-1; D may be TRBD2 (10 bases). This CDR3 spans 20 amino acids. V lost 4 bases to trimming and J lost 2 bases, with 28 bases between them. The germline gives CDR1 SGHTS, CDR2 YDEGEE. CDR3 sequence reads: CASSAGQGRSGRAAYNEQFF. The CDR3 nucleotides read TGTGCCAGCAGCGCCGGACAGGGGAGGAGCGGGAGGGCTGCCTACAATGAGCAGTTCTTC.

This sequence joins TRBV9 and TRBJ2-3, with 9 nucleotides matching TRBD2. Germline V gene sequence: CDR1 SGDLS, CDR2 YYNGEE. V was pared by 5 bases and J by 3 bases, with 4 bases of the junction left unmatched. This CDR3 has 14 residues. The CDR3 region has the DNA TGTGCCAGCAGGGGCGGGAGGGAGACAGATACGCAGTATTTT. It encodes CASRGGRETDTQYF.

Here the CDR3 reads CASSFAPGIHSGNTIYF. CDR3 nucleotide sequence: TGCGCCAGCAGCTTTGCCCCAGGGATACACTCTGGAAACACCATATATTTT. V is TRBV5-1 and J is TRBJ1-3; D possibly corresponds to TRBD1 (5 bases). V lost 2 bases and J 0 bases, leaving 15 bases between the germline ends. The CDR3 runs to 17 residues. Germline values: CDR1 SGHRS, CDR2 YFSETQ.

CDR3 residues: CASSQPGQGAQNEQFF. CDR3 nucleotide sequence: TGTGCCAGCAGCCAGCCTGGACAGGGGGCCCAGAATGAGCAGTTCTTC. The rearrangement links TRBV3-1 (or the pseudogene TRBV3-2) to TRBJ2-1; TRBD1 matches 11 bases. J gave up 7 bases and V 3 bases, and 8 bases lay outside the gene matches. The CDR3 spans 16 residues. Germline CDR1 and CDR2: LGHDT and YNNKEL (reference sequence).

The DNA of the CDR3 is TGTGCCAGCAGCCAGGATGGGTTCTCCTACAATGAGCAGTTCTTC. This encodes CASSQDGFSYNEQFF. The rearrangement links TRBV5-4 to TRBJ2-1, with unresolved D. The ends were cut back, 4 bases at V and 0 bases at J, with 11 bases in the middle. CDR1 and CDR2 (germline): SGHNT, YYREEE (reference sequence). This CDR3 is built from 15 residues.

This clone was seen only once. The chain is built from TRBV7-2 and TRBJ2-7; 7 bases fit TRBD1. J lost 0 bases, V lost 1 base, and 3 bases had no gene match. This CDR3 is 15 amino acids long. The germline V gene has CDR1 SGHTA and CDR2 FQGNSA. The CDR3 sequence is CASSLGTGVSYEQYF. The DNA for the CDR3 is TGTGCCAGCAGCTTAGGGACAGGCGTCTCCTACGAGCAGTACTTC.

The chain links TRBV11-2 to TRBJ1-2; D is unresolved. Between the trimmed V and J ends, which lost 1 base and 6 bases, there was a span of 12 bases. CDR1 and CDR2 (germline): SGHAT, FQNNGV. The CDR3 totals 14 residues. CDR3 bases: TGTGCCAGCAGCTTAGTAGGCGAGGTAGATGGCTACACCTTC. Its translation: CASSLVGEVDGYTF.

The genes are TRBV7-3 and TRBJ1-6; TRBD1 matches 7 bases. J lost 3 bases, V lost 5 bases, and 10 bases had no gene match. Germline V gene lookup returns CDR1 SGHTA and CDR2 FQGTGA. The CDR3 is 17 amino acids. The CDR3: CASSPQSGQFYNSPLHF. The CDR3 bases are TGTGCCAGCAGCCCCCAGTCGGGACAGTTCTATAATTCACCCCTCCACTTT.

The rearrangement joins TRBV24-1 to TRBJ2-1; TRBD2 agrees at 12 bases. The CDR3 extends over 16 amino acids. Germline V gives CDR1 KGHDR, CDR2 SFDVKD. J lost 2 bases, V lost 5 bases, and 3 bases had no gene match. Here the CDR3 reads CATSGPSGRAYNEQFF. The CDR3 nucleotides read TGTGCCACCAGTGGTCCTAGCGGGAGGGCCTACAATGAGCAGTTCTTC.

CDR3 coding DNA: TGTGCCAGCAGAGACGGGGGGCCCCAGCATTTT. This gives the protein CASRDGGPQHF. The chain has TRBV12-3 or TRBV12-4 and TRBJ1-5, with D tentatively TRBD1 (5 bases). This CDR3 has 11 amino acids. Trimming removed 6 bases at V and 9 bases at J, with 9 bases between.

The rearrangement links TRBV4-2 to TRBJ2-7; 7 nucleotides align to TRBD2. The CDR3 runs 16 residues. Germline lookup yields CDR1 LGHNA and CDR2 YNFKEQ. V gave up 5 bases and J gave up 0 bases; unmatched junction bases: 10. The CDR3 is CASSSQPGTNSYEQYF. The CDR3, as DNA: TGTGCCAGCAGCTCTCAACCCGGGACTAACTCCTACGAGCAGTACTTC.

V gene TRBV3-1 (or the pseudogene TRBV3-2) combines with J gene TRBJ2-1; 7 nucleotides agree with TRBD2. The trim removed 1 base at V and 8 bases at J, leaving 11 bases unmatched. Per germline, CDR1 LGHDT and CDR2 YNNKEL (reference sequence). The CDR3 length is 16 residues. CDR3 DNA: TGTGCCAGCAGCCAAGCAGGCGGGAGAGGTCGGGATGAGCAGTTCTTC. Translation gives CASSQAGGRGRDEQFF.

V is TRBV20-1 and J is TRBJ2-1; no clear D. The CDR3 is 11 residues long. Germline V gene sequence: CDR1 DFQATT, CDR2 SNEGSKA (reference sequence). The V end was cut by 5 bases, the J end by 4 bases, with 6 bases between. Here the CDR3 reads CSADSYNEQFF. The CDR3 DNA is TGCAGTGCTGACTCATACAATGAGCAGTTCTTC.

This clone has just one count. V is TRBV10-3 and J is TRBJ2-2; 7 nucleotides line up with TRBD2. Germline-derived CDR1 and CDR2 are ENHRY and SYGVKD. J lost 1 base, V lost 10 bases, and 9 bases had no gene match. The CDR3 consists of 15 residues. This chain's CDR3 is CATGAGLVNTGELFF. Here the CDR3 DNA reads TGTGCCACCGGAGCGGGGTTGGTGAACACCGGGGAGCTGTTTTTT.

The rearrangement uses TRBV6-1 and TRBJ1-2; D call uncertain. This CDR3 has 14 amino acids. Per the germline V gene, CDR1 is MNHNS and CDR2 is SASEGT. Deletions cut 0 bases from V and 3 bases from J, with 8 bases between. This chain's CDR3 is CASSEALAYYGYTF. The CDR3 DNA is TGTGCCAGCAGTGAAGCCTTAGCGTACTATGGCTACACCTTC.

The chain joins TRBV5-8 to TRBJ2-1; D gene unclear. Trimming left V 0 bases short and J 13 bases short, with 8 bases between. Germline CDR1 is SGHTS and CDR2 is YDEGEE. The CDR3 has 11 residues. The CDR3 DNA follows: TGTGCCAGCAGCTTGGCCCTAGTCCAGTTCTTC. Protein product: CASSLALVQFF.

The rearrangement joins TRBV27 to TRBJ2-7, with 9 nucleotides matching TRBD2. Trimming at V came to 4 bases and at J to 4 bases, leaving 8 bases not matched to a gene. Germline CDR1 reads MNHEY; CDR2 reads SMNVEV (reference sequence). This CDR3 region has 15 residues. This chain's CDR3 is CASSSSGGGEYEQYF. CDR3 nucleotide sequence: TGTGCCAGCAGTTCGTCCGGCGGGGGGGAATACGAGCAGTACTTC.

The chain is built from TRBV4-1 and TRBJ1-3; 8 bases are shared with TRBD1. Per the germline V gene, CDR1 is MGHRA and CDR2 is YSYEKL. V lost 4 bases and J lost 4; bases outside the gene matches: 6. This CDR3 region has 15 residues. The CDR3 is CASSPVRTGGNTIYF. CDR3 bases: TGCGCCAGCAGCCCTGTTCGGACAGGGGGAAACACCATATATTTT.

V gene TRBV4-1 combines with J gene TRBJ1-1, with 7 positions matching TRBD1. Germline CDR1 MGHRA, CDR2 YSYEKL. The ends lost 1 base at V and 0 bases at J; junction bases unmatched: 8. The length of the CDR3 is 17 residues. The CDR3 sequence is CASSQGGFRGLNTEAFF. In DNA, the CDR3 is TGCGCCAGCAGCCAAGGGGGGTTTAGGGGGCTGAACACTGAAGCTTTCTTT.

This clone has a single count. This CDR3 is CASSNGGKAGELFF. Here the CDR3 DNA reads TGTGCCAGCAGCAACGGAGGAAAAGCGGGGGAGCTGTTTTTT. The chain couples TRBV7-9 to TRBJ2-2; a weak D match, TRBD2 (5 bases). CDR3 length: 14 amino acids. The V and J ends lost 5 bases and 8 bases respectively, with 15 bases between them. CDR1 and CDR2 from the germline V gene are SEHNR and FQNEAQ (reference sequence).

The chain carries TRBV19 and TRBJ1-4; 8 bases align to TRBD1. This CDR3 has 13 residues. From germline, CDR1 is LNHDA and CDR2 SQIVND (reference sequence). The J segment lost 8 bases and the V segment lost 6 bases, leaving 5 bases of the junction unmatched. CDR3 residues: CASRKTGVEKLFF. The CDR3 DNA sequence: TGTGCCAGTAGGAAGACAGGGGTGGAAAAACTGTTTTTT.

V and J are TRBV2 and TRBJ2-2; the match to TRBD2 covers 7 bases. CDR1 is SNHLY and CDR2 is FYNNEI in the germline V gene. J was trimmed by 0 bases and V by 4 bases; bases with no gene match: 5. This CDR3 contains 16 residues. The CDR3 loop is CASSGASGPNTGELFF. CDR3 in DNA: TGTGCCAGCAGTGGGGCTAGCGGCCCGAACACCGGGGAGCTGTTTTTT.

The chain employs TRBV6-6 and TRBJ1-4; D remains ambiguous. Germline lookup yields CDR1 MNHNY and CDR2 SVGAGI (reference sequence). The CDR3 has 15 amino acids. V lost 2 bases, J lost 8 bases, and 15 bases lay in between. The CDR3 DNA reads TGTGCCAGCAGTTACGCCGACCGGGTTTTCGAAAAACTGTTTTTT. It translates to CASSYADRVFEKLFF.

The chain couples TRBV3-1 (or the pseudogene TRBV3-2) to TRBJ2-7; either TRBD1 or TRBD2 may supply D (5 bases each). This CDR3 contains 18 residues. Germline CDR1 is LGHDT and CDR2 is YNNKEL (reference sequence). The germline V and J ends were trimmed by 3 bases and 2 bases, with 23 bases remaining between them. The CDR3 DNA sequence: TGTGCCAGCAGCCACTCACCAGGGACCAACCGGCCCCCCTACGAGCAGTACTTC. As protein: CASSHSPGTNRPPYEQYF.

Only one count was recorded for this clone. J is TRBJ2-3 and V is TRBV9, with D unresolved. V shed 0 bases and J shed 0 bases, with 8 bases lying between them. The CDR3 is 15 amino acids. The germline CDR1 and CDR2 sequences are SGDLS and YYNGEE. CDR3 coding DNA: TGTGCCAGCAGCGTAGGGAGCGCCAGCACAGATACGCAGTATTTT. As protein: CASSVGSASTDTQYF.

J is TRBJ1-5 and V is TRBV30, with 7 bases identical to TRBD1. CDR3 length: 15 amino acids. Trimming took 1 base from V and 0 from J; bases not matched to a gene: 3. CDR1 and CDR2 (germline): GTSNPN, SVGIG (reference sequence). The CDR3 reads CAWSGQGVSNQPQHF. Written as DNA, the CDR3 is TGTGCCTGGAGTGGGCAGGGGGTTAGCAATCAGCCCCAGCATTTT.

The chain links TRBV7-8 to TRBJ2-2; tentative D call: TRBD2 (7 bases). There are 15 residues in the CDR3. Per the germline V gene, CDR1 is SGHVS and CDR2 is FQNEAQ. V was pared by 1 base and J by 6 bases, with 12 bases between. The CDR3 DNA follows: TGTGCCAGCAGCTTAGTCGCCGGGGGGCCCGGGGAGCTGTTTTTT. This sequence encodes CASSLVAGGPGELFF. The full variable domain, its missing parts supplied by reference TRBV7-8 and TRBJ2-2, is GAGVSQSPRYKVAKRGQDVALRCDPISGHVSLFWYQQALGQGPEFLTYFQNEAQLDKSGLPSDRFFAERPEGSVSTLKIQRTQQEDSAVYLCASSLVAGGPGELFFGEGSRLTVL.

The gene calls are TRBV6-2 or TRBV6-3 and TRBJ1-2; TRBD1 might be the D (5 bases). This CDR3 spans 13 amino acids. From germline, CDR1 is MNHEY and CDR2 SVGEGT. V was shortened by 2 bases and J by 6 bases, with 10 bases between the two germline ends. The CDR3, as DNA: TGTGCCAGCAGTTACGGGCAGGGAGATGGCTACACCTTC. This encodes CASSYGQGDGYTF.

This chain joins TRBV7-7 and TRBJ2-5; no firm D call. The CDR3 covers 11 residues. Trimming pared 4 bases from V and 4 bases from J, leaving 4 bases between. Germline lookup yields CDR1 SSHAT and CDR2 FNYEAQ (reference sequence). In nucleotides, the CDR3 is TGTGCCAGCAGCTCAGGAGAGACCCAGTACTTC. It encodes CASSSGETQYF.